The clone carrying this TCR beta chain was picked up a small number of times. What it recognizes is unknown. The authors reverse transcribed all of the isolated RNA, so sequencing captured expressed TCRB transcripts. Naive, central memory and regulatory T cell samples averaged roughly 3.8 million reads. Libraries were prepared by immunoSEQ multiplex PCR; TCRdb keeps only in-frame clonotypes and omits some of them. Among 200,000 to 300,000 clones listed, approximately 13% were seen once. This sample is part of a study of beta chain features in type 1 diabetes. The overall study: Across every sample, approximately 110,000,000 sorted cells were examined in total. Study-wide results and limits: Researchers report that Type 1 diabetes patients had moderately but significantly shorter TCRB CDR3s across all four CD4+ subsets. Insertion counts at VDJ junctions were lower in type 1 diabetes patients, who also showed more deletions there.

The origin of this receptor is a young man with type 1 diabetes. The sample taken for sequencing was naive CD4+ T cells from blood.

This CDR3 is CASSILAGGPVEQFF. CDR3 coding DNA: TGTGCCAGTAGTATACTAGCGGGAGGGCCTGTTGAGCAGTTCTTC. The chain is built from TRBV19 and TRBJ2-1, with 12 bases aligning to TRBD2. This CDR3 comprises 15 residues. J was trimmed by 9 bases and V by 2 bases; bases with no gene match: 5. CDR1 and CDR2 (germline): LNHDA, SQIVND (reference sequence).